This T cell receptor beta chain was recovered during a study of blood T cell repertoires in COVID-19. Study-level background: The samples span acute and convalescent COVID-19 from the United States, Italy and Spain. Nucleic acid was either cDNA or gDNA, and it came from T cells, B-cell-depleted T cells, or PBMCs.

The V gene lost 0 bases and the J gene lost 9 bases, with 11 bases spanning the gap. Germline loops: CDR1 LNHDA, CDR2 SQIVND (reference sequence). The CDR3 runs 13 residues. The authors' processing: Reference gene primers were amplified, and this amplification served to estimate nucleated cell counts. Measured with immunoSEQ multiplex PCR; TCRdb has only the in-frame clones, and not every one. The DNA gave D and trimming, while V, J and clone size come from that table. The sample comprises approximately 190,000 clones, more than 75% of which are singletons, and 5% to 6.5% rests with the top ten. The chain has TRBV19 and TRBJ2-5; perhaps TRBD1 as D (7 bases). This receptor was identified in a middle-aged man with active or convalescent COVID-19. The sequencing input was peripheral blood. The CDR3 reads CASSIDSGGSQYF. CDR3 DNA: TGTGCCAGTAGTATAGATTCAGGGGGGTCCCAGTACTTC.